These T cell receptor beta chains were read from a single sample in a study of blood T cell repertoires in COVID-19. The data were produced by immunoSEQ multiplex PCR, yet TCRdb's version contains in-frame clones alone and is incomplete. The profile covers 150,000 to 200,000 clones, with around 86% appearing a single time and roughly 2.4% taken by the ten largest. The sequenced material came from peripheral blood. These receptors all stem from a woman of 80 years or more with COVID-19, enrolled during active disease. Each CDR3 is given with its conserved first and last residue. D genes are given only for firm matches. Clone size is not always given. Where it is, it says once, few, many or a class for expanded clones.

j_call: TRBJ1-4; d_call: TRBD1; clone_size: once; v_call: TRBV28; cdr3_aa: CASTSSWTGVEKLFF; cdr3_nt: TGTGCCAGCACCAGTTCTTGGACAGGGGTTGAAAAACTGTTTTTT
j_call: TRBJ2-2; d_call: NA; clone_size: NA; v_call: TRBV5-1; cdr3_aa: CASTPSGTGELFF; cdr3_nt: TGCGCCAGCACCCCATCCGGCACCGGGGAGCTGTTTTTT
j_call: TRBJ2-3; d_call: TRBD2; clone_size: once; v_call: TRBV29-1; cdr3_aa: CSVLSGRQDTQYF; cdr3_nt: TGCAGCGTTCTAAGCGGGAGGCAAGATACGCAGTATTTT
j_call: TRBJ2-1; d_call: TRBD2; clone_size: NA; v_call: TRBV5-4; cdr3_aa: CASSSSGGNEQFF; cdr3_nt: TGTGCCAGCAGCTCCTCGGGGGGTAATGAGCAGTTCTTC
j_call: TRBJ2-5; d_call: NA; clone_size: NA; v_call: TRBV28; cdr3_aa: CASSSSKRIWVVTQYF; cdr3_nt: TGTGCCAGCAGTTCGTCCAAGCGGATCTGGGTTGTGACCCAGTACTTC
j_call: TRBJ1-3; d_call: TRBD1; clone_size: NA; v_call: TRBV9; cdr3_aa: CASSVGTGGNTIYF; cdr3_nt: TGTGCCAGCAGCGTGGGGACAGGAGGAAACACCATATATTTT
j_call: TRBJ2-1; d_call: TRBD2; clone_size: NA; v_call: TRBV7-2; cdr3_aa: CASTLGGSSYNEQFF; cdr3_nt: TGTGCCAGCACCCTCGGGGGGAGCTCCTACAATGAGCAGTTCTTC
j_call: TRBJ2-2; d_call: NA; clone_size: NA; v_call: TRBV6-5; cdr3_aa: CASSFLRGPTGELFF; cdr3_nt: TGTGCCAGCAGCTTCTTAAGGGGCCCGACCGGGGAGCTGTTTTTT
j_call: TRBJ1-5; d_call: TRBD1; clone_size: NA; v_call: TRBV19; cdr3_aa: CASQARDRGDQPQHF; cdr3_nt: TGTGCCAGCCAAGCCCGGGACAGGGGTGATCAGCCCCAGCATTTT
j_call: TRBJ2-5; d_call: TRBD2; clone_size: NA; v_call: TRBV14; cdr3_aa: CASSQDSGSSETQYF; cdr3_nt: TGTGCCAGCAGCCAAGATAGCGGGAGTTCAGAGACCCAGTACTTC
j_call: TRBJ2-7; d_call: TRBD1; clone_size: NA; v_call: TRBV28; cdr3_aa: CASGTVGSYEQYF; cdr3_nt: TGTGCCAGCGGGACAGTTGGCTCCTACGAGCAGTACTTC
j_call: TRBJ1-5; d_call: NA; clone_size: NA; v_call: TRBV4-1; cdr3_aa: CASSQVQGSNQPQHF; cdr3_nt: TGCGCCAGCAGCCAAGTTCAGGGGAGCAATCAGCCCCAGCATTTT
j_call: TRBJ1-1; d_call: NA; clone_size: NA; v_call: TRBV7-2; cdr3_aa: CASSLVGRGAEAFF; cdr3_nt: TGTGCCAGCAGCTTAGTAGGGAGGGGCGCTGAAGCTTTCTTT
j_call: TRBJ2-3; d_call: TRBD1; clone_size: NA; v_call: TRBV5-6; cdr3_aa: CASSFRQGGDTQYF; cdr3_nt: TGTGCCAGCAGCTTTAGACAGGGTGGCGATACGCAGTATTTT
j_call: TRBJ2-5; d_call: TRBD2; clone_size: NA; v_call: TRBV6-2/TRBV6-3; cdr3_aa: CASSYPQGLAGEETQYF; cdr3_nt: TGTGCCAGCAGTTACCCCCAAGGACTAGCGGGAGAAGAGACCCAGTACTTC
j_call: TRBJ2-2; d_call: NA; clone_size: NA; v_call: TRBV28; cdr3_aa: CASSPGRRNTGELFF; cdr3_nt: TGTGCCAGCAGCCCCGGTCGGAGGAACACCGGGGAGCTGTTTTTT
j_call: TRBJ1-5; d_call: NA; clone_size: NA; v_call: TRBV19; cdr3_aa: CASSIQVHQPQHF; cdr3_nt: TGTGCCAGTAGTATCCAGGTACATCAGCCCCAGCATTTT
j_call: TRBJ1-2; d_call: NA; clone_size: medium-sized; v_call: TRBV4-3; cdr3_aa: CASSQDSAHGYTF; cdr3_nt: TGCGCCAGCAGCCAAGACAGCGCCCATGGCTACACCTTC